This passage covers 13 T cell receptor beta chains from one sample sequenced in a study of identical twins. TCRdb re-called the 5' RACE reads through MiXCR, storing one row per CDR3 protein. The sample has about 690,000 distinct CDR3 sequences, roughly 20% seen once. The same data also contributed to another study, on T cells expressing NK-cell markers.

The sequencing sample was made of PBMCs. These receptors all come from a young woman in good health.

The chain is built from TRBV5-1 and TRBJ2-1, with 7 bases matching TRBD2. Germline CDR1 and CDR2: SGHRS and YFSETQ. V trimming: 3 bases; J trimming: 4 bases; junction bases outside the gene matches: 10. The CDR3 totals 16 residues. CDR3 in DNA: TGCGCCAGCAGCTCCCTTTCGCGGGAGTCGTACAATGAGCAGTTCTTC. This sequence encodes CASSSLSRESYNEQFF.

The rearrangement links TRBV24-1 to TRBJ2-1, with 7 bases matching TRBD2. CDR3 size: 12 residues. In germline, CDR1 is KGHDR, CDR2 SFDVKD. V shed 4 bases, J shed 10 bases, and the junction held 3 bases outside the gene matches. CDR3 nucleotides: TGTGCCACCAGTGACTCAGCGGGAGAGCAGTTCTTC. This codes for CATSDSAGEQFF.

This clonotype was picked up a small number of times. The chain carries TRBV10-3 and TRBJ2-1, with a tentative D call TRBD2 (5 bases). V was cut by 3 bases and J by 0 bases, with 18 bases left in between. CDR1 and CDR2 (germline): ENHRY, SYGVKD. The CDR3 is 18 residues long. CDR3 nucleotides: TGTGCCATCAGTGATGTTCTAGCTGCGTCCAGCTCCTACAATGAGCAGTTCTTC. This codes for CAISDVLAASSSYNEQFF.

The chain links TRBV4-1 to TRBJ1-2, with 7 bases identical to TRBD1. With 5 bases clipped from V and 6 bases from J, the junction kept 6 bases outside the gene matches. This CDR3 spans 13 amino acids. The germline V gene has CDR1 MGHRA and CDR2 YSYEKL. The CDR3 DNA reads as TGCGCCAGCAGCTCGGCCAGGGGGAATGGCTACACCTTC. This gives the protein CASSSARGNGYTF.

This clonotype occurred a few times. The V call is TRBV20-1, the J call TRBJ1-5, with TRBD1 matching 8 bases. CDR3 length: 12 residues. The junction had 5 bases not matched to a gene; V was cut back by 6 bases and J by 7 bases. Looked up from germline, CDR1 is DFQATT and CDR2 is SNEGSKA (reference sequence). CDR3 loop: CSATDRAQPQHF. The DNA of the CDR3 is TGCAGTGCAACGGACAGGGCGCAGCCCCAGCATTTT.

This clonotype was seen a handful of times. The genes are TRBV9 and TRBJ1-1, with unresolved D. V was trimmed by 0 bases and J by 4 bases, leaving 7 bases between them. CDR1 SGDLS and CDR2 YYNGEE come from the germline V gene. This CDR3 is 13 amino acids long. This CDR3 reads CASSVDVPTEAFF. Here the CDR3 DNA reads TGTGCCAGCAGCGTAGATGTCCCCACTGAAGCTTTCTTT.

Only one count was recorded for this clonotype. The V and J genes are TRBV5-5 and TRBJ2-3; 7 bases are shared with TRBD1. The CDR3 runs to 14 residues. The junction had 5 bases not matched to a gene; V was cut back by 2 bases and J by 5 bases. Germline V gene lookup returns CDR1 SGHKS and CDR2 YYEKEE (reference sequence). This CDR3 reads CASSLGQAKDTQYF. The CDR3 DNA reads as TGTGCCAGCAGCTTAGGACAGGCGAAAGATACGCAGTATTTT.

V is TRBV7-7 and J is TRBJ2-3, with D perhaps matching TRBD2 (6 bases). The germline gives CDR1 SSHAT, CDR2 FNYEAQ (reference sequence). V was trimmed by 5 bases and J by 0 bases, leaving 15 bases between them. CDR3 length: 16 amino acids. CDR3 sequence: CASSLGTYSSTDTQYF. The CDR3, as DNA: TGTGCCAGCAGCCTCGGGACTTACTCTAGCACAGATACGCAGTATTTT.

V and J are TRBV6-1 and TRBJ2-1, with D unclear. The CDR3 loop spans 12 amino acids. Germline-derived CDR1 and CDR2 are MNHNS and SASEGT. V was shortened by 7 bases and J by 1 base, with 5 bases between the two germline ends. CDR3 in amino acids: CASIDSYNEQFF. DNA of the CDR3: TGTGCCAGCATAGATTCCTACAATGAGCAGTTCTTC.

Ten or more counts support this clonotype. This chain connects TRBV20-1 to TRBJ1-3, with D unclear. The CDR3 runs to 14 residues. CDR1 DFQATT and CDR2 SNEGSKA come from the germline V gene (reference sequence). As DNA, the CDR3 is TGCAGCCCTTCTGGGGTGGGCTTCGGAAACACCATATATTTT. This translates into CSPSGVGFGNTIYF.

This clonotype showed up just once. The germline gene is not matched at one end of the junction; a read error may be the cause. The V gene is TRBV5-1, the J gene TRBJ2-7; 12 bases agree with TRBD1. The CDR3 contains 16 residues. Germline CDR1 reads SGHRS; CDR2 reads YFSETQ. The CDR3 nucleotides are TGCGCCTGCAGCGTATCGGGACAGGGGGCTTCATACGAGCAGTACTTC. Translating gives CACSVSGQGASYEQYF.

CDR3 DNA sequence: TGTGCCAGCAGTGAGGGACTGGGGAGAGAAGGGGAGCAGTTCTTC. Its protein product is CASSEGLGREGEQFF. V and J are TRBV6-1 and TRBJ2-1, with D possibly being TRBD2 (6 bases). This CDR3 spans 15 amino acids. Germline V gene sequence: CDR1 MNHNS, CDR2 SASEGT. V was pared by 3 bases and J by 10 bases, with 19 bases between.

This clonotype was counted at least ten times. The chain employs TRBV5-6 and TRBJ2-3; 9 nucleotides align to TRBD1. Germline CDR1 is SGHDT and CDR2 is YYEEEE. This CDR3 has 16 residues. Germline trimming cut 6 bases from V and 7 bases from J; bases unmatched to any gene: 15. CDR3 sequence reads: CASTRTGQGRRNTQYF. The CDR3 nucleotides read TGTGCCAGCACTCGTACGGGACAGGGTCGAAGGAATACGCAGTATTTT. Drawing the rest from reference TRBV5-6 and TRBJ2-3, the complete variable domain is DAGVTQSPTHLIKTRGQQVTLRCSPKSGHDTVSWYQQALGQGPQFIFQYYEEEERQRGNFPDRFSGHQFPNYSSELNVNALLLGDSALYLCASTRTGQGRRNTQYFGPGTRLTVL.